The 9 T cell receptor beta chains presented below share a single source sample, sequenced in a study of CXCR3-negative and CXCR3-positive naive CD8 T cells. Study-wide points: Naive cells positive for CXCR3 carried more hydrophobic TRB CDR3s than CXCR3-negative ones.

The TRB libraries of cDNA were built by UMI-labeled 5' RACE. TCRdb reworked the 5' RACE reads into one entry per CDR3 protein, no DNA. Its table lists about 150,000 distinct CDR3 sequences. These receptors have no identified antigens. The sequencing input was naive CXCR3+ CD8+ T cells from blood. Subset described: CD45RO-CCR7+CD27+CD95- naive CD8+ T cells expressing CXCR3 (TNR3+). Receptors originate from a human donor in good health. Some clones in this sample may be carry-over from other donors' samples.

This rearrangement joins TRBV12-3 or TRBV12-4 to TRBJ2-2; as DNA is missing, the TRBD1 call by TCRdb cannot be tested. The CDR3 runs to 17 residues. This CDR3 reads CASSLGTGGASTGELFF.

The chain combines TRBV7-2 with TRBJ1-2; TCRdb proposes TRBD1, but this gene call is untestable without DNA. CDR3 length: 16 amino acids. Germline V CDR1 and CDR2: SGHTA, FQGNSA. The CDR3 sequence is CASSLIPGGQNYGYTF.

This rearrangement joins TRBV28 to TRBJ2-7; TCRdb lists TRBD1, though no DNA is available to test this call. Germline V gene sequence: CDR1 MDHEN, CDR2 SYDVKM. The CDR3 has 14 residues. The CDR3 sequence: CASCRDRSYYEQYF.

The CDR3 sequence is CASSLPGRDNEQFF. J is TRBJ2-1 and V is TRBV7-9; TCRdb's assignment of TRBD2 cannot be checked, as there is no DNA. The CDR3 consists of 14 residues. Germline loops: CDR1 SEHNR, CDR2 FQNEAQ (reference sequence). Supplemented by reference TRBV7-9 and TRBJ2-1, the full variable domain reads DTGVSQNPRHKITKRGQNVTFRCDPISEHNRLYWYRQTLGQGPEFLTYFQNEAQLEKSRLLSDRFSAERPKGSFSTLEIQRTEQGDSAMYLCASSLPGRDNEQFFGPGTRLTVL.

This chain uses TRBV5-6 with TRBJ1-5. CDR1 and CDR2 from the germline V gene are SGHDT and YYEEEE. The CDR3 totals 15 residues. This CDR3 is CASSTGLGAYQPQHF.

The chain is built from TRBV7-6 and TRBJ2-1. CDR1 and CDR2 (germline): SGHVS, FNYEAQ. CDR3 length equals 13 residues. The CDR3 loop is CASSLGLANEQFF. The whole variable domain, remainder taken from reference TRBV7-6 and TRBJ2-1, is GAGVSQSPRYKVTKRGQDVALRCDPISGHVSLYWYRQALGQGPEFLTYFNYEAQQDKSGLPNDRFSAERPEGSISTLTIQRTEQRDSAMYRCASSLGLANEQFFGPGTRLTVL.

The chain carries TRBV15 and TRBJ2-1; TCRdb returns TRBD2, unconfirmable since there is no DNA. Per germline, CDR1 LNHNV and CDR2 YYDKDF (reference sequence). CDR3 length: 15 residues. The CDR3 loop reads CATSDLAGAYNEQFF.

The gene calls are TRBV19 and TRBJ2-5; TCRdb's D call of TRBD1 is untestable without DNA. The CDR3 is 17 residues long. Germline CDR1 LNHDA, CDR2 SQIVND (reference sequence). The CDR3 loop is CASSNPDRTALKETQYF. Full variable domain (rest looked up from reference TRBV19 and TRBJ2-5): DGGITQSPKYLFRKEGQNVTLSCEQNLNHDAMYWYRQDPGQGLRLIYYSQIVNDFQKGDIAEGYSVSREKKESFPLTVTSAQKNPTAFYLCASSNPDRTALKETQYFGPGTRLLVL.

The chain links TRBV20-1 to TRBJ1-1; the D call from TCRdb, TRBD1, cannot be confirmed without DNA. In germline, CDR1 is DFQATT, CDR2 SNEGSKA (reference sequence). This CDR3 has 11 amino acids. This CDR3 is CSARGPTEAFF.